These 16 T cell receptor beta chains were all obtained from the same sample, sequenced in a study of blood T cells in healthy people across ages. Together with a sample-barcoded 5' primer, a J-beta primer mix was included in a second PCR lasting about 7 to 11 cycles. A single record per CDR3 protein comes from TCRdb applying MiXCR to the 5' RACE reads. The table includes 1.8 million or so distinct CDR3 sequences, 35% to 50% detected once. The sequencing sample was made of blood. The receptor source for this set is a human donor in good health.

This chain's CDR3 is CASGDRASYEQYF. Here the CDR3 DNA reads TGTGCCAGCGGGGACAGGGCTAGCTACGAGCAGTACTTC. The chain has TRBV28 and TRBJ2-7, with 9 bases lining up with TRBD1. The CDR3 sequence is 13 residues long. CDR1 MDHEN and CDR2 SYDVKM come from the germline V gene. The ends lost 8 bases at V and 3 bases at J; junction bases unmatched: 5.

This clonotype was counted many times. The gene calls are TRBV7-2 and TRBJ2-5; 9 nucleotides match TRBD2. V lost 5 bases, J lost 5 bases, and 6 bases stayed unmatched. The CDR3 runs 14 residues. Germline V gene data show CDR1 as SGHTA and CDR2 as FQGNSA. CDR3 nucleotide sequence: TGTGCCAGCAGCCGTAGCGGGGGAGGGGAGACCCAGTACTTC. Translated: CASSRSGGGETQYF.

The chain recombines TRBV27 with TRBJ2-3; TRBD2 matches 12 bases. The CDR3 is 16 amino acids. The V and J ends lost 7 bases and 5 bases, in that order; junction bases with no gene match: 10. CDR1 is MNHEY, CDR2 SMNVEV, per germline (reference sequence). DNA for the CDR3: TGTGCCAGCACCACCCTCGAGACTAGCGGGGGAGATACGCAGTATTTT. Translation gives CASTTLETSGGDTQYF.

A remark on this clonotype: A junction boundary mismatches the germline segment, possibly from a read error. The chain joins TRBV20-1 to TRBJ2-5; 10 nucleotides line up with TRBD2. Germline CDR1 is DFQATT and CDR2 is SNEGSKA (reference sequence). The length of the CDR3 is 13 residues. This CDR3 is CGAKRGGRETQYF. In nucleotides, the CDR3 is TGCGGTGCCAAGCGGGGGGGCCGGGAGACCCAGTACTTC.

This clonotype occurred once. The J gene is TRBJ2-1, the V gene TRBV9; D is unresolved. From germline, CDR1 is SGDLS and CDR2 YYNGEE. The CDR3 is 13 residues long. V lost 4 bases, J lost 8 bases, and 13 bases lay in between. The CDR3 sequence is CASSRSNGHEQFF. CDR3 bases: TGTGCCAGCAGCCGGTCCAACGGTCATGAGCAGTTCTTC.

About this clonotype itself: A read error may account for a junction end that differs from germline. V gene TRBV5-1 combines with J gene TRBJ2-3; D is possibly TRBD1 (6 bases). The CDR3 length is 17 residues. Per germline, CDR1 SGHRS and CDR2 YFSETQ. In nucleotides, the CDR3 is TGCGCCAGCGGCTTGGAACCTACAGGGATCAGCACAGATACGCAGTATTTT. This encodes CASGLEPTGISTDTQYF.

The chain links TRBV11-1 to TRBJ2-7; 7 nucleotides align to TRBD2. CDR3 length: 16 residues. The germline V gene has CDR1 SGHAT and CDR2 FQDESV (reference sequence). Trimming at V came to 1 base and at J to 5 bases, leaving 11 bases not matched to a gene. The CDR3 DNA reads TGTGCCAGCAGCTTAGACCTACGGGGGGATCAGGACGAGCAGTACTTC. Its translation is CASSLDLRGDQDEQYF.

This clonotype was seen a handful of times. Sequence at one end of the junction differs from germline and may be a read error. The chain uses TRBV4-3 and TRBJ1-2; D gene ambiguous. The CDR3 loop spans 14 amino acids. CDR1 and CDR2 (germline): LGHNA, YSLEER. The CDR3 DNA reads as TGCGTCAGCAGCCAAGATAGCCAAGAAGGCGGCTACACCTTC. The encoded protein is CVSSQDSQEGGYTF.

This rearrangement joins TRBV7-2 to TRBJ2-7, with a tentative D call TRBD2 (6 bases). In germline, CDR1 is SGHTA, CDR2 FQGNSA. The CDR3 is 14 residues long. V lost 5 bases and J lost 7, with 18 bases in between. CDR3 region: CASSQPGGSWEQYF. Here the CDR3 DNA reads TGTGCCAGCAGCCAGCCCGGGGGTTCTTGGGAGCAGTACTTC.

This clonotype was picked up a small number of times. V and J are TRBV4-1 and TRBJ2-3; TRBD1 is a possible D gene (7 bases). CDR1 and CDR2 (germline): MGHRA, YSYEKL. This CDR3 comprises 14 residues. The V end was cut by 6 bases, the J end by 3 bases, with 13 bases between. This CDR3 reads CASSARGETDTQYF. As DNA, the CDR3 is TGCGCCAGCAGTGCCAGGGGGGAAACAGATACGCAGTATTTT.

The V and J genes are TRBV7-3 and TRBJ1-3; possibly TRBD1 for D (6 bases). Germline CDR1 SGHTA, CDR2 FQGTGA. V lost 2 bases and J 4 bases, leaving 15 bases between the germline ends. CDR3 length equals 16 residues. DNA of the CDR3: TGTGCCAGCAGCTTAGCAGGCAGGGGTTCCGGAAACACCATATATTTT. This translates into CASSLAGRGSGNTIYF.

The chain recombines TRBV7-8 with TRBJ2-7, with D maybe TRBD1 (6 bases). The V gene's germline CDR1 is SGHVS and CDR2 FQNEAQ. This CDR3 contains 14 residues. V was cut by 4 bases and J by 4 bases, with 14 bases left in between. The CDR3 nucleotides are TGTGCCAGCAGCTCGGGACAAAACCGTTACGAGCAGTACTTC. It translates to CASSSGQNRYEQYF.

About this clonotype: A much larger clone differs from this one at a single base, so this may be a read error. The gene calls are TRBV9 and TRBJ2-1; D might be TRBD1 or TRBD2, each matching 5 bases. CDR1 SGDLS and CDR2 YYNGEE come from the germline V gene. The CDR3 is 14 amino acids. This CDR3 is CVSSVGESYNEQFF. The CDR3 bases are TGTGTCAGCAGCGTGGGGGAGTCCTACAATGAGCAGTTCTTC. The full variable domain, with the rest looked up from reference TRBV9 and TRBJ2-1, is DSGVTQTPKHLITATGQRVTLRCSPRSGDLSVYWYQQSLDQGLQFLIQYYNGEERAKGNILERFSAQQFPDLHSELNLSSLELGDSALYFCVSSVGESYNEQFFGPGTRLTVL.

In this sample, this clonotype turned up a few times. A much bigger clone sits one base away, suggesting this may be a read error. The chain combines TRBV29-1 with TRBJ2-1, with no clear D. From germline, CDR1 is SQVTM and CDR2 ANQGSEA. The ends were cut back, 2 bases at V and 9 bases at J, with 17 bases in the middle. The CDR3 totals 14 residues. The chain's CDR3 is CSVEKTLSYSEQFF. For the CDR3, the DNA is TGCAGCGTTGAAAAAACATTATCCTATAGTGAGCAGTTCTTC.

The J gene is TRBJ2-1, the V gene TRBV6-6, with TRBD2 matching 7 bases. The CDR3 consists of 17 residues. CDR1 and CDR2 from the germline V gene are MNHNY and SVGAGI (reference sequence). The ends lost 6 bases at V and 5 bases at J; junction bases unmatched: 16. The CDR3 DNA reads as TGTGCCAGCAGCCTCCAGACGGGGGGTGACCCCGACAATGAGCAGTTCTTC. Translating it yields CASSLQTGGDPDNEQFF.

The chain joins TRBV20-1 to TRBJ1-1, with D perhaps TRBD1 (5 bases). V lost 1 base to trimming and J lost 4 bases, with 13 bases between them. Germline CDR1 reads DFQATT; CDR2 reads SNEGSKA (reference sequence). The CDR3 has 14 amino acids. Here the CDR3 DNA reads TGCAGTGCTAGAGCCACCAGGCAGGGCACTGAAGCTTTCTTT. Its translation: CSARATRQGTEAFF.